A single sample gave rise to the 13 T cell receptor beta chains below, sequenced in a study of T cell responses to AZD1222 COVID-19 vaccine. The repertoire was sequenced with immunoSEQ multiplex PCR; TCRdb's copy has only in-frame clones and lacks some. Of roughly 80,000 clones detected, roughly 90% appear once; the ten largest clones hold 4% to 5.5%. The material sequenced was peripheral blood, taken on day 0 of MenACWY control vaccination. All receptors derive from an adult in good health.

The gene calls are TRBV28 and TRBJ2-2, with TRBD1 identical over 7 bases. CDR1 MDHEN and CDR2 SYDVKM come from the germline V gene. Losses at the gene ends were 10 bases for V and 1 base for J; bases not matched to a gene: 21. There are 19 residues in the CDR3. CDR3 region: CANSPGPGTVDGNTGELFF. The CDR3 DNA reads TGTGCCAATTCCCCCGGGCCCGGGACAGTTGATGGGAACACCGGGGAGCTGTTTTTT.

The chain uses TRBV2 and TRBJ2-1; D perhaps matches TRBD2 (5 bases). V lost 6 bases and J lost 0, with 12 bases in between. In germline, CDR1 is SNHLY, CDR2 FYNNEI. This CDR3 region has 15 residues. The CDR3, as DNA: TGTGCCAGCAGGTCACTAGGGAGCTCCTACAATGAGCAGTTCTTC. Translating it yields CASRSLGSSYNEQFF. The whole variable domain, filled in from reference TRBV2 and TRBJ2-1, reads EPEVTQTPSHQVTQMGQEVILRCVPISNHLYFYWYRQILGQKVEFLVSFYNNEISEKSEIFDDQFSVERPDGSNFTLKIRSTKLEDSAMYFCASRSLGSSYNEQFFGPGTRLTVL.

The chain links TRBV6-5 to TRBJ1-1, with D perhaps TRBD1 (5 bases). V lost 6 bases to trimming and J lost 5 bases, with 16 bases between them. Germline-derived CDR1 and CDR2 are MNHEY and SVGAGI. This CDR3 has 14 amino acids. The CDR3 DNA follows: TGTGCCAGCAGCTACCACACGGGGGGAACTGAAGCTTTCTTT. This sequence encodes CASSYHTGGTEAFF.

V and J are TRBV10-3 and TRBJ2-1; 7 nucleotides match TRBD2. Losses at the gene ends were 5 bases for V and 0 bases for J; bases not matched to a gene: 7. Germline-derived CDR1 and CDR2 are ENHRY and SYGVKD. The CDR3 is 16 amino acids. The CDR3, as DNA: TGTGCCATCAGTAGGGGCGGGGGTCACTCCTACAATGAGCAGTTCTTC. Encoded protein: CAISRGGGHSYNEQFF.

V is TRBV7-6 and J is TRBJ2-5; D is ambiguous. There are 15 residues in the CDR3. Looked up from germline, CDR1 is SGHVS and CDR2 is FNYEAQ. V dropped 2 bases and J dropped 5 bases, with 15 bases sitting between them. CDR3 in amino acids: CASSLLAGGLETQYF. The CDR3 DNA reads TGTGCCAGCAGCTTATTGGCAGGTGGATTGGAGACCCAGTACTTC.

CDR3 sequence (DNA): TGTGCCAGCAGTACCTCCGGGACCGCCTCCTACGAGCAGTACTTC. Protein: CASSTSGTASYEQYF. This chain joins TRBV6-6 and TRBJ2-7; the D call may be TRBD1 or TRBD2 (5 bases each). V lost 5 bases, J lost 0 bases, and 14 bases lay in between. This CDR3 is built from 15 residues. Germline loops: CDR1 MNHNY, CDR2 SVGAGI (reference sequence).

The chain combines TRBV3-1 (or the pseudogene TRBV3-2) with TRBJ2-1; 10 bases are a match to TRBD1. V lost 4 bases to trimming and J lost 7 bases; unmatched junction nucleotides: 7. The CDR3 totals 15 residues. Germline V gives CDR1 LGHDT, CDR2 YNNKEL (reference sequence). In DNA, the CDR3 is TGTGCCAGCAGCCCGACAGGGGGCGCCATTAATGAGCAGTTCTTC. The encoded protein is CASSPTGGAINEQFF.

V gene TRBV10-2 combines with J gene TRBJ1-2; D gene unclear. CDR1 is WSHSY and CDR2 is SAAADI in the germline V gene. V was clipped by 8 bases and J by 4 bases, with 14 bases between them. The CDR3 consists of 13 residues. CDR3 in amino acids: CASSASPAYGYTF. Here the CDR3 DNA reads TGCGCCAGCTCTGCGTCGCCGGCCTATGGCTACACCTTC.

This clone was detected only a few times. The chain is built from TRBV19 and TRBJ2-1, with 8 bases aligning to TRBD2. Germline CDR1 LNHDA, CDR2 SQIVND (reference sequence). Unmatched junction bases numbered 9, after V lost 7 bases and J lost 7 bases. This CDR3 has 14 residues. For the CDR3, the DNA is TGTGCCAGTAATACGGGAGGGCCAAGGAATGAGCAGTTCTTC. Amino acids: CASNTGGPRNEQFF.

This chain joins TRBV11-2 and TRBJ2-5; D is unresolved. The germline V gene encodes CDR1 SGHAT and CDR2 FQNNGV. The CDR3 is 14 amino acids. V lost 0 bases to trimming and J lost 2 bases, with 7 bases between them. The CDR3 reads CASSLEFGQETQYF. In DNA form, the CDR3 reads TGTGCCAGCAGCTTAGAGTTCGGTCAAGAGACCCAGTACTTC.

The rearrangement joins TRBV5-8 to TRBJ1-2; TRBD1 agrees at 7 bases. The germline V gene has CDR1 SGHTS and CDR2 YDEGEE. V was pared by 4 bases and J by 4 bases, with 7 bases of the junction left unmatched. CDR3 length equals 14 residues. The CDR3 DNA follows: TGTGCCAGCAGCGATCCGACAGGGTCCTATGGCTACACCTTC. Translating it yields CASSDPTGSYGYTF. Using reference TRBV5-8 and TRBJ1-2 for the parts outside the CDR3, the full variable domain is EAGVTQSPTHLIKTRGQQATLRCSPISGHTSVYWYQQALGLGLQFLLWYDEGEERNRGNFPPRFSGRQFPNYSSELNVNALELEDSALYLCASSDPTGSYGYTFGSGTRLTVV.

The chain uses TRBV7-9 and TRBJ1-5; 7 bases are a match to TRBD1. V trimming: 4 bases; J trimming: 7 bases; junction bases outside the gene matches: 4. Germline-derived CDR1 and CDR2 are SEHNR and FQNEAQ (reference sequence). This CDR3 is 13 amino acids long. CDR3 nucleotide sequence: TGTGCCAGCAGCTCACAGGGGCGACAGCCCCAGCATTTT. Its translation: CASSSQGRQPQHF.

CDR3 coding DNA: TGTGCCAGCAGCGCCCCGGGTTCCAACTACGAGCAGTACTTC. Translated, it gives CASSAPGSNYEQYF. V and J are TRBV9 and TRBJ2-7; D ambiguous. From germline, CDR1 is SGDLS and CDR2 YYNGEE. V lost 3 bases and J 3 bases, leaving 13 bases between the germline ends. The CDR3 sequence is 14 residues long.